One and the same sample provided the 12 T cell receptor beta chains below, sequenced in a study of blood T cells in healthy people across ages. A second about 7 to 11 cycle PCR used barcoded and J-beta primers. TCRdb reprocessed the 5' RACE reads via MiXCR and lists one record per CDR3 protein. The profile shows some 1,800,000 distinct CDR3 sequences, roughly two fifths of them singletons. Sequencing was done on a sample of blood. The receptors originated from a human donor in good health.

In regard to this clonotype: One end of the junction fails to match germline, which may point to a read error. The chain combines TRBV7-6 with TRBJ2-5; 9 bases are a match to TRBD2. The J call may be in error: the DNA end matches TRBJ2-7 better. The CDR3 runs 18 residues. Looked up from germline, CDR1 is SGHVS and CDR2 is FNYEAQ. The CDR3 nucleotides read TGTGCCAGCAGCTTAGCGGAGGGGGCTAGCGGGAACTCCTGCGAGCAGTACTTC. Translating gives CASSLAEGASGNSCEQYF.

This chain uses TRBV20-1 with TRBJ2-3, with 7 bases aligning to TRBD2. V shed 1 base, J shed 0 bases, and the junction held 4 bases outside the gene matches. This CDR3 contains 15 residues. Germline CDR1 and CDR2: DFQATT and SNEGSKA (reference sequence). In DNA, the CDR3 is TGCAGTGCTAGAGCTGGGCGGGAGAGCACAGATACGCAGTATTTT. As protein: CSARAGRESTDTQYF.

This clonotype occurred a few times. The chain links TRBV25-1 to TRBJ1-5; D is possibly TRBD1 (6 bases). CDR1 is MGHDK, CDR2 SYGVNS, per germline. The CDR3 covers 16 residues. Trimming removed 2 bases at V and 0 bases at J, with 11 bases between. This CDR3 is CASSEGTTYSNQPQHF. The CDR3 DNA reads TGTGCCAGCAGTGAAGGGACAACTTATAGCAATCAGCCCCAGCATTTT.

This clonotype was detected many times. This sequence joins TRBV7-2 and TRBJ2-7; maybe TRBD2 (5 bases). CDR1 is SGHTA, CDR2 FQGNSA, per germline. Trimming took off 3 bases at V and 3 bases at J, with 9 bases between the two ends. The CDR3 loop spans 13 amino acids. The CDR3 coding sequence is TGTGCCAGCAGCTTTCCCGGAGGCTACGAGCAGTACTTC. Residues: CASSFPGGYEQYF.

The gene calls are TRBV7-3 and TRBJ1-2, with D perhaps matching TRBD1 (6 bases). CDR3 length equals 16 residues. CDR1 and CDR2 (germline): SGHTA, FQGTGA. Trimming stripped 5 bases from V and 8 bases from J, with 24 bases between. The CDR3 loop reads CASSPGGGRTRSGYTF. As DNA, the CDR3 is TGTGCCAGCAGCCCAGGCGGGGGGCGGACTAGGAGCGGCTACACCTTC.

This clonotype was seen at least ten times. This chain connects TRBV7-9 to TRBJ2-3; 12 positions match TRBD2. The CDR3 extends over 17 amino acids. Germline CDR1 reads SEHNR; CDR2 reads FQNEAQ (reference sequence). V lost 5 bases and J lost 7; bases outside the gene matches: 13. CDR3 DNA sequence: TGTGCCAGCAGCCCCCGTACGGCTAGCGGGGGGGGAAATACGCAGTATTTT. Translated, it gives CASSPRTASGGGNTQYF. The whole variable domain, filled in from reference TRBV7-9 and TRBJ2-3, reads DTGVSQNPRHKITKRGQNVTFRCDPISEHNRLYWYRQTLGQGPEFLTYFQNEAQLEKSRLLSDRFSAERPKGSFSTLEIQRTEQGDSAMYLCASSPRTASGGGNTQYFGPGTRLTVL.

This clonotype has just a few counts. J is TRBJ2-1 and V is TRBV7-2; the match to TRBD1 covers 12 bases. Per germline, CDR1 SGHTA and CDR2 FQGNSA. The CDR3 spans 18 residues. V was pared by 4 bases and J by 8 bases, with 15 bases of the junction left unmatched. As DNA, the CDR3 is TGTGCCAGCAGCTCATTAGGAGGGGGGGACAGGGGGCGACATGAGCAGTTCTTC. This codes for CASSSLGGGDRGRHEQFF.

The V call is TRBV5-5, the J call TRBJ1-2; D is undetermined. This CDR3 spans 15 amino acids. V was shortened by 2 bases and J by 4 bases, with 15 bases between the two germline ends. Germline V gives CDR1 SGHKS, CDR2 YYEKEE (reference sequence). DNA for the CDR3: TGTGCCAGCAGCTTCATATTGACGGATCCCTATGGCTACACCTTC. Its protein is CASSFILTDPYGYTF.

This clonotype was detected only a few times. This rearrangement joins TRBV27 to TRBJ2-1; the match to TRBD2 covers 11 bases. Germline V gene sequence: CDR1 MNHEY, CDR2 SMNVEV (reference sequence). Trimming took 5 bases from V and 7 from J; bases not matched to a gene: 7. CDR3 length equals 15 residues. The CDR3: CASSPLAGGGNEQFF. Written as DNA, the CDR3 is TGTGCCAGCAGTCCCCTAGCGGGGGGAGGGAATGAGCAGTTCTTC.

This clonotype has just a few counts. The rearrangement joins TRBV29-1 to TRBJ2-3, with 9 bases aligning to TRBD2. Germline-derived CDR1 and CDR2 are SQVTM and ANQGSEA. The CDR3 spans 14 residues. V lost 7 bases and J lost 2; bases outside the gene matches: 7. The CDR3 coding sequence is TGCAGCGCTGCCAGCGGGGGGATCACAGATACGCAGTATTTT. Its translation is CSAASGGITDTQYF.

This clonotype appeared a few times. V gene TRBV20-1 combines with J gene TRBJ2-1; 7 bases are shared with TRBD1. CDR1 is DFQATT, CDR2 SNEGSKA, per germline (reference sequence). The ends lost 6 bases at V and 3 bases at J; junction bases unmatched: 8. This CDR3 has 14 residues. The CDR3 nucleotides are TGCAGTGCCTTGACAGGGAAAGGCTACAATGAGCAGTTCTTC. Protein sequence: CSALTGKGYNEQFF.

This clonotype was observed a few times. The chain employs TRBV29-1 and TRBJ2-3; TRBD1 matches 7 bases. CDR1 SQVTM and CDR2 ANQGSEA come from the germline V gene. The trim removed 4 bases at V and 3 bases at J, leaving 10 bases unmatched. The CDR3 sequence is 15 residues long. The DNA for the CDR3 is TGCAGCGTTGCGGTCTACAGGGGAGTGACAGATACGCAGTATTTT. As protein: CSVAVYRGVTDTQYF.